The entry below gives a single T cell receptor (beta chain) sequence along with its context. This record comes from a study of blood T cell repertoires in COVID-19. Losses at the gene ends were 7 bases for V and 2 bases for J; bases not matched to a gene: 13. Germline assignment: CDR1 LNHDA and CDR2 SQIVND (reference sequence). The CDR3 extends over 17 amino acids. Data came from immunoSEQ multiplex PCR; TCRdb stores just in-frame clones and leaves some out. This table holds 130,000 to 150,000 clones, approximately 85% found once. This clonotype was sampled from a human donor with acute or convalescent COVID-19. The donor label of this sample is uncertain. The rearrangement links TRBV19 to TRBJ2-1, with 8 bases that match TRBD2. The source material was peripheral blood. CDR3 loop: CASTKQSTSGPYNEQFF. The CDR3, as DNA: TGTGCCAGTACCAAACAGAGTACTAGCGGCCCCTACAATGAGCAGTTCTTC.